The 9 T cell receptor beta chains in this list originate from one sample, sequenced in a study of blood T cell repertoires in COVID-19. Only in-frame clones appear in the TCRdb table, and some are missing; sequencing was by immunoSEQ multiplex PCR. The table has about 140,000 clones, 80% seen once; the top ten hold approximately 3.5%. Sequenced: peripheral blood. These receptors were collected from a man between 70 and 80 years old who had recovered from COVID-19.

The J gene is TRBJ2-4, the V gene TRBV11-2; 8 bases map to TRBD1. Germline lookup yields CDR1 SGHAT and CDR2 FQNNGV. The V and J ends lost 5 bases and 7 bases, in that order; junction bases with no gene match: 10. This CDR3 is 15 amino acids long. Written as DNA, the CDR3 is TGTGCCAGCAGCCCTACCAGGACAGGGACGAACATTCAGTACTTC. Translation: CASSPTRTGTNIQYF.

V is TRBV3-1 (or the pseudogene TRBV3-2) and J is TRBJ1-1; possible D gene TRBD1, 5 bases. This CDR3 comprises 15 residues. CDR1 and CDR2 (germline): LGHDT, YNNKEL (reference sequence). Trimming shortened V by 5 bases and J by 0 bases, and 13 bases separated the two germline ends. CDR3 protein: CASSDSFRMNTEAFF. The DNA for the CDR3 is TGTGCCAGCAGCGACAGTTTTAGGATGAACACTGAAGCTTTCTTT.

The V call is TRBV23-1, the J call TRBJ1-4; possibly TRBD1 for D (6 bases). TRBV23-1 is assigned to the ORF class and has an uncertain function. Trimming shortened V by 7 bases and J by 5 bases, and 14 bases separated the two germline ends. The CDR3 loop spans 14 amino acids. CDR3 sequence reads: CASTRTVKNEKLFF. The CDR3 DNA sequence: TGCGCCAGCACAAGGACAGTGAAAAATGAAAAACTGTTTTTT.

The gene calls are TRBV5-1 and TRBJ2-2; 9 bases align to TRBD1. The V gene end was trimmed by 0 bases and the J gene end by 7 bases; junction bases not matched to a gene: 7. Per germline, CDR1 SGHRS and CDR2 YFSETQ. This CDR3 region has 16 residues. CDR3 sequence: CASSLAEDRGIGELFF. The CDR3 nucleotides read TGCGCCAGCAGCTTGGCCGAGGACAGGGGTATCGGGGAGCTGTTTTTT.

The chain recombines TRBV5-1 with TRBJ1-6, with 8 bases lining up with TRBD1. Looked up from germline, CDR1 is SGHRS and CDR2 is YFSETQ. Losses at the gene ends were 0 bases for V and 7 bases for J; bases not matched to a gene: 6. The CDR3 runs to 16 residues. This CDR3 is CASSLGSGGLNSPLHF. In DNA form, the CDR3 reads TGCGCCAGCAGCTTGGGGTCAGGGGGCCTAAATTCACCCCTCCACTTT.

The sample holds one count of this clone. The J gene is TRBJ1-3, the V gene TRBV28, with TRBD1 identical over 7 bases. This CDR3 spans 17 amino acids. CDR1 and CDR2 (germline): MDHEN, SYDVKM. With 5 bases clipped from V and 2 bases from J, the junction kept 12 bases outside the gene matches. CDR3 in DNA: TGTGCCAGCAGTCCTAGTACAGGGGTCCCTCCTGGAAACACCATATATTTT. It codes for CASSPSTGVPPGNTIYF.

The chain links TRBV11-2 to TRBJ2-3; 7 positions match TRBD2. The J segment lost 0 bases and the V segment lost 5 bases, leaving 2 bases of the junction unmatched. Germline V gene lookup returns CDR1 SGHAT and CDR2 FQNNGV. This CDR3 is built from 14 residues. CDR3 region: CASSQGGSTDTQYF. The CDR3 DNA sequence: TGTGCCAGCAGCCAGGGAGGGAGCACAGATACGCAGTATTTT.

This sequence joins TRBV25-1 and TRBJ1-4; D not certain. The CDR3 totals 16 residues. Trimming took off 2 bases at V and 1 base at J, with 11 bases between the two ends. Per the germline V gene, CDR1 is MGHDK and CDR2 is SYGVNS. CDR3 DNA sequence: TGTGCCAGCAGTGAAAGGAGTTACGGAACTAATGAAAAACTGTTTTTT. The encoded protein is CASSERSYGTNEKLFF. The whole variable domain, remainder taken from reference TRBV25-1 and TRBJ1-4, is EADIYQTPRYLVIGTGKKITLECSQTMGHDKMYWYQQDPGMELHLIHYSYGVNSTEKGDLSSESTVSRIRTEHFPLTLESARPSHTSQYLCASSERSYGTNEKLFFGSGTQLSVL.

V and J are TRBV6-5 and TRBJ2-2; TRBD1 might be the D (7 bases). Germline CDR1 is MNHEY and CDR2 is SVGAGI. The CDR3 length is 14 residues. Trimming shortened V by 8 bases and J by 6 bases, and 16 bases separated the two germline ends. CDR3 coding DNA: TGTGCCAGCTCCCGGAGGGGGCAGGCCGGGGAGCTGTTTTTT. Protein: CASSRRGQAGELFF.